The 3 T cell receptor beta chains below come from one sample, sequenced in a study of naive and memory T cell subsets. The beta constant-region primer was an equimolar mix of two oligonucleotides covering TRBC1 and TRBC2. The ligated cDNA underwent four PCR rounds using SP2 and nested alpha and beta constant-region primers. In TCRdb, the UMI-ligation and nested PCR reads were re-called with MiXCR into one record per CDR3 protein. The profile shows over 130,000 distinct CDR3 sequences, 15% to 20% of them singletons. Points from the study as a whole: Naive repertoires, especially CD8, held a few larger clonotypes, possibly memory cells re-expressing CD45RA.

Their cognate antigens are unknown. Sequencing used naive CD8+ T cells from blood. The receptor set was obtained from a human donor in good health.

The chain joins TRBV7-6 to TRBJ2-1; a weak D match, TRBD2 (6 bases). Germline loops: CDR1 SGHVS, CDR2 FNYEAQ. This CDR3 is 13 amino acids long. The ends were cut back, 0 bases at V and 7 bases at J, with 7 bases in the middle. DNA of the CDR3: TGTGCCAGCAGCTTAGCAGGGAGGAATGAGCAGTTCTTC. Protein product: CASSLAGRNEQFF. Drawing the rest from reference TRBV7-6 and TRBJ2-1, the complete variable domain is GAGVSQSPRYKVTKRGQDVALRCDPISGHVSLYWYRQALGQGPEFLTYFNYEAQQDKSGLPNDRFSAERPEGSISTLTIQRTEQRDSAMYRCASSLAGRNEQFFGPGTRLTVL.

The chain couples TRBV28 to TRBJ2-7; D is possibly TRBD2 (5 bases). The V gene's germline CDR1 is MDHEN and CDR2 SYDVKM. V lost 4 bases, J lost 4 bases, and 11 bases lay in between. This CDR3 is 13 amino acids long. CDR3 sequence: CASSSPEVYEQYF. The DNA of the CDR3 is TGTGCCAGCAGTTCTCCGGAGGTATACGAGCAGTACTTC.

The CDR3 region has the DNA TGTGCCAGCAGTTTCGCCGGGACCCATGAAGAGCAGTTCTTC. It encodes CASSFAGTHEEQFF. The chain combines TRBV27 with TRBJ2-1; either TRBD1 or TRBD2 may supply D (5 bases each). CDR3 length equals 14 residues. Germline CDR1 is MNHEY and CDR2 is SMNVEV (reference sequence). V lost 3 bases and J lost 10, with 16 bases in between.